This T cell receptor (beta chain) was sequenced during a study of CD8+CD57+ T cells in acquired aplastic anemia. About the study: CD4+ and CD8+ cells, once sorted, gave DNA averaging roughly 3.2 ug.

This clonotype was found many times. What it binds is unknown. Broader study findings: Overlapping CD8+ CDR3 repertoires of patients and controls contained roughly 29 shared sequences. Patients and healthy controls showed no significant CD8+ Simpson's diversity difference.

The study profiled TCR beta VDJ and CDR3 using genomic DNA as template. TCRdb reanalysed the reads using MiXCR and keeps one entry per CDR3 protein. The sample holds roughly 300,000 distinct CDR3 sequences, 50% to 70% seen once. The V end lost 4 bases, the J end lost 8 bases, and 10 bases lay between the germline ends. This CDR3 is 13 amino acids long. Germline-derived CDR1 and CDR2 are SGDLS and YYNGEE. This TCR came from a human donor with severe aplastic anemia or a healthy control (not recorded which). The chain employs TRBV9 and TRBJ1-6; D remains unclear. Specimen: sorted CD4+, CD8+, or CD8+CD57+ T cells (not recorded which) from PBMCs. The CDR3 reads CASSRTGDSPLHF. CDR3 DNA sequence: TGTGCCAGCAGCAGGACGGGTGATTCACCCCTCCACTTT.